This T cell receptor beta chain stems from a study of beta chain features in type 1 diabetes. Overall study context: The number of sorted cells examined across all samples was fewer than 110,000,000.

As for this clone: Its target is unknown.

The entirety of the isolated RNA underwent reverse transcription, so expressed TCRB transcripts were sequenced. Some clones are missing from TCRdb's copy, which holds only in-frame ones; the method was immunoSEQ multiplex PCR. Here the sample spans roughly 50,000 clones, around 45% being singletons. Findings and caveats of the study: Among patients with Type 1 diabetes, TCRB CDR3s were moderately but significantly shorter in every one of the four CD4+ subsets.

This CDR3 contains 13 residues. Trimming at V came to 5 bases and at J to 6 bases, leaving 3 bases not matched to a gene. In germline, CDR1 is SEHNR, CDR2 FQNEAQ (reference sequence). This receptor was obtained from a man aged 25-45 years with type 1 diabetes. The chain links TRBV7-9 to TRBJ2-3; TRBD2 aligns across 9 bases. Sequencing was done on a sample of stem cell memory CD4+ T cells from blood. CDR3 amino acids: CASSQSGRDTQYF. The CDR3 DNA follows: TGTGCCAGCAGCCAGAGCGGGAGGGATACGCAGTATTTT.